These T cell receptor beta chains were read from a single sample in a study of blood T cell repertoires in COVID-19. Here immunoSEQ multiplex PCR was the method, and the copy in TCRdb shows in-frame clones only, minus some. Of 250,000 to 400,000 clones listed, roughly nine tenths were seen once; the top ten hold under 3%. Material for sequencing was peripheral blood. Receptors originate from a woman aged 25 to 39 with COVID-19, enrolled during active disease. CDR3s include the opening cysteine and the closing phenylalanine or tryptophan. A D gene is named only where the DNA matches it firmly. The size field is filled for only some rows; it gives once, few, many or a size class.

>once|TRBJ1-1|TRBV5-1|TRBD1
CASSLVQGANTEAFF
TGCGCCAGCAGCTTGGTGCAGGGGGCGAACACTGAAGCTTTCTTT
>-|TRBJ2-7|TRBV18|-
CASSPSSGLYEQYF
TGTGCCAGCTCACCTTCGAGCGGACTCTACGAGCAGTACTTC
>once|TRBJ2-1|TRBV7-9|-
CASSWGPGNNEQFF
TGTGCCAGCAGCTGGGGGCCGGGAAACAATGAGCAGTTCTTC
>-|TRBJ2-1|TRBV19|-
CASSMLRDYNEQFF
TGTGCCAGTAGTATGTTGAGAGACTACAATGAGCAGTTCTTC
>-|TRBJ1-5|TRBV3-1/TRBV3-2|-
CASSQGGGAQPQHF
TGTGCCAGCAGCCAAGGCGGAGGGGCTCAGCCCCAGCATTTT
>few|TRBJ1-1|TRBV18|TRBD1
CASSQISGGLNTEAFF
TGTGCCAGCTCACAAATATCAGGGGGCCTGAACACTGAAGCTTTCTTT
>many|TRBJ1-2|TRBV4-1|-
CASSQEDSPHYGYTF
TGCGCCAGCAGCCAAGAAGACAGTCCTCACTATGGCTACACCTTC
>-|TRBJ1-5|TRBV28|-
CASSSRVGNQPQHF
TGTGCCAGCAGTAGCAGGGTGGGCAATCAGCCCCAGCATTTT
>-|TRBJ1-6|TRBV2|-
CASMQAESSYNSPLHF
TGTGCCAGCATGCAGGCCGAGAGCTCCTATAATTCACCCCTCCACTTT
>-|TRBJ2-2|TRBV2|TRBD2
CASSVRLADTGELFF
TGTGCCAGCAGTGTGAGGCTAGCGGACACCGGGGAGCTGTTTTTT
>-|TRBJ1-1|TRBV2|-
CASSDRLGTEAFF
TGTGCCAGCAGCGACAGGTTGGGCACTGAAGCTTTCTTT
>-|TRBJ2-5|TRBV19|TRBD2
CASSQTSGTLSVQETQYF
TGTGCCAGTAGCCAAACTAGCGGCACCCTCTCCGTTCAAGAGACCCAGTACTTC
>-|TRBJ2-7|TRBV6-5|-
CASTPPGNSYEQYF
TGTGCCAGCACCCCCCCCGGGAACTCCTACGAGCAGTACTTC
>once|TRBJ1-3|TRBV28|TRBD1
CASSFGTGTGNTIYF
TGTGCCAGCAGTTTCGGGACAGGGACTGGAAACACCATATATTTT
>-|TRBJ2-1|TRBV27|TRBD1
CASSPLGTGDNEQFF
TGTGCCAGCAGTCCGCTCGGGACAGGGGACAATGAGCAGTTCTTC
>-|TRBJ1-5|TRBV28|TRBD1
CASRTGTGVYSNQPQHF
TGTGCCAGCAGAACCGGGACAGGGGTCTATAGCAATCAGCCCCAGCATTTT